This T cell receptor beta chain was identified during a study of CD8+ T cells in alopecia areata. It was with CD4, CD8alpha, NKG2D, NKG2ACE and other markers that pooled cutaneous lymph node cells were sorted. This clone was counted only a few times. Any gene name here is a mouse gene name. Sequencing ends 4 residues short of the CDR3 end; the germline J gene provides the rest. Following extraction, RNA underwent reverse transcription to cDNA, which served as the sequencing template. Clones were read by immunoSEQ multiplex PCR, and TCRdb kept only the in-frame ones, dropping some. The sample contains about 300,000 clones, none of them singletons. The length of the CDR3 is 15 residues. The germline V and J ends were trimmed by 4 bases and 0 bases, with 11 bases remaining between them. Germline CDR1 and CDR2: LGHNA and YNLKQL (reference sequence).

Sequencing was performed on CD4+ T cells sorted from a lymph node. The TCR originated in a C3H/HeJ mouse with alopecia areata. Mouse MHC haplotype: H2-k. The chain recombines TRBV5 with TRBJ2-3; the D gene is possibly TRBD2 (6 bases). The CDR3 DNA, read in part, is TGTGCCAGCAGCCGTGGGGGTCCTAGTGCAGAA. This translates into CASSRGGPSAE. The complete CDR3 protein is CASSRGGPSAETLYF.